These T cell receptor beta chains were read from a single sample in a study of blood T cell repertoires in COVID-19. Sequencing was performed with immunoSEQ multiplex PCR; in TCRdb, only in-frame clones are kept and a portion is missing. The repertoire holds more than 65,000 clones, around 85% seen once, with 5% to 6.5% in the top ten. The sample was peripheral blood. These receptors were taken from a man aged 55-75 years with acute or convalescent COVID-19. The CDR3 runs from the conserved cysteine through the conserved F or W. Each record gives: D gene, J gene, clone size, V gene, CDR3 protein, CDR3 DNA. D genes are given only for firm matches. The size entry is marked missing in some rows and otherwise reads once, few, many or a size class.

d_call: NA; j_call: TRBJ2-3; clone_size: NA; v_call: TRBV7-2; cdr3_aa: CASSHQKGGDATQYF; cdr3_nt: TGTGCCAGCAGCCACCAAAAGGGGGGGGACGCTACGCAGTATTTT
d_call: TRBD1; j_call: TRBJ1-5; clone_size: once; v_call: TRBV7-9; cdr3_aa: CASSPQGGGNQPQHF; cdr3_nt: TGTGCCAGCAGCCCCCAGGGGGGCGGCAATCAGCCCCAGCATTTT
d_call: NA; j_call: TRBJ1-1; clone_size: NA; v_call: TRBV19; cdr3_aa: CASSSLEGTEAFF; cdr3_nt: TGTGCCAGTAGTAGTTTGGAGGGGACTGAAGCTTTCTTT
d_call: TRBD2; j_call: TRBJ2-2; clone_size: NA; v_call: TRBV9; cdr3_aa: CASSPRGKANTGELFF; cdr3_nt: TGTGCCAGCAGCCCGCGGGGGAAGGCCAACACCGGGGAGCTGTTTTTT
d_call: NA; j_call: TRBJ1-4; clone_size: NA; v_call: TRBV4-3; cdr3_aa: CASSQDETTNEKLFF; cdr3_nt: TGCGCCAGCAGCCAAGACGAGACAACTAATGAAAAACTGTTTTTT
d_call: NA; j_call: TRBJ2-5; clone_size: NA; v_call: TRBV10-2; cdr3_aa: CASSDSPLRGFLETQYF; cdr3_nt: TGCGCCAGCAGTGATTCACCACTTAGGGGGTTTCTTGAGACCCAGTACTTC
d_call: NA; j_call: TRBJ1-2; clone_size: NA; v_call: TRBV3-1/TRBV3-2; cdr3_aa: CASSQSTPNYGYTF; cdr3_nt: TGTGCCAGCAGCCAATCAACACCGAACTATGGCTACACCTTC
d_call: TRBD1; j_call: TRBJ1-4; clone_size: NA; v_call: TRBV5-8; cdr3_aa: CASSGRDRDEKLFF; cdr3_nt: TGTGCCAGCAGCGGCCGGGACAGGGACGAAAAACTGTTTTTT
d_call: TRBD2; j_call: TRBJ2-1; clone_size: NA; v_call: TRBV30; cdr3_aa: CAWKSGREEKQFF; cdr3_nt: TGTGCCTGGAAGAGCGGGAGGGAAGAAAAGCAGTTCTTC
d_call: NA; j_call: TRBJ1-2; clone_size: once; v_call: TRBV7-8; cdr3_aa: CASSLQESYGYTF; cdr3_nt: TGTGCCAGCAGCCTACAGGAGTCCTATGGCTACACCTTC
d_call: TRBD2; j_call: TRBJ2-1; clone_size: NA; v_call: TRBV7-3; cdr3_aa: CASSLSGLAKGGEQFF; cdr3_nt: TGTGCCAGCAGCTTATCCGGACTAGCTAAAGGCGGTGAGCAGTTCTTC
d_call: NA; j_call: TRBJ2-1; clone_size: NA; v_call: TRBV15; cdr3_aa: CATSTPGYNEQFF; cdr3_nt: TGTGCCACCAGCACCCCGGGATACAATGAGCAGTTCTTC
d_call: NA; j_call: TRBJ1-2; clone_size: NA; v_call: TRBV18; cdr3_aa: CASSRSLDSSDGYTF; cdr3_nt: TGTGCCAGCTCAAGAAGCCTGGACAGCTCGGATGGCTACACCTTC
d_call: TRBD1; j_call: TRBJ2-7; clone_size: few; v_call: TRBV5-1; cdr3_aa: CASSFRQGSEQYF; cdr3_nt: TGCGCCAGCAGCTTCCGACAGGGCTCCGAGCAGTACTTC
d_call: NA; j_call: TRBJ2-3; clone_size: NA; v_call: TRBV7-2; cdr3_aa: CASSLSWGVSEVDTQYF; cdr3_nt: TGTGCCAGCAGCTTAAGTTGGGGGGTATCGGAGGTGGATACGCAGTATTTT
d_call: NA; j_call: TRBJ1-3; clone_size: NA; v_call: TRBV12-5; cdr3_aa: CATRQASGNTIYF; cdr3_nt: TGTGCTACCCGACAGGCCTCTGGAAACACCATATATTTT
d_call: NA; j_call: TRBJ1-4; clone_size: NA; v_call: TRBV10-2; cdr3_aa: CASSERVTNEKLFF; cdr3_nt: TGCGCCAGCAGTGAGCGGGTCACCAATGAAAAACTGTTTTTT
d_call: NA; j_call: TRBJ1-4; clone_size: NA; v_call: TRBV18; cdr3_aa: CASSPPNSQPEKLFF; cdr3_nt: TGTGCCAGCTCACCACCGAACAGCCAACCCGAAAAACTGTTTTTT
d_call: TRBD2; j_call: TRBJ2-1; clone_size: NA; v_call: TRBV9; cdr3_aa: CASSPRGAGVGYNEQFF; cdr3_nt: TGTGCCAGCAGCCCCCGAGGGGCGGGGGTTGGTTACAATGAGCAGTTCTTC
d_call: TRBD2; j_call: TRBJ2-1; clone_size: NA; v_call: TRBV5-4; cdr3_aa: CASSPGGTTGHDEQFF; cdr3_nt: TGTGCCAGCAGCCCCGGGGGGACGACCGGACACGATGAGCAGTTCTTC
d_call: NA; j_call: TRBJ2-5; clone_size: NA; v_call: TRBV7-8; cdr3_aa: CASSQKLGTMEETQYF; cdr3_nt: TGTGCCAGCAGCCAAAAGCTCGGGACAATGGAGGAGACCCAGTACTTC
d_call: TRBD2; j_call: TRBJ2-5; clone_size: NA; v_call: TRBV18; cdr3_aa: CASSPLAGTQETQYF; cdr3_nt: TGTGCCAGCTCACCCCTAGCGGGGACCCAAGAGACCCAGTACTTC
d_call: TRBD1; j_call: TRBJ1-1; clone_size: once; v_call: TRBV15; cdr3_aa: CATSRDGQDDTEAFF; cdr3_nt: TGTGCCACCAGCAGAGATGGACAGGATGACACTGAAGCTTTCTTT
d_call: TRBD1; j_call: TRBJ2-3; clone_size: NA; v_call: TRBV7-7; cdr3_aa: CASSAGGQASTDTQYF; cdr3_nt: TGTGCTAGCAGCGCAGGCGGACAGGCATCCACAGATACGCAGTATTTT
d_call: NA; j_call: TRBJ2-4; clone_size: NA; v_call: TRBV6-5; cdr3_aa: CASSLLAKNIQYF; cdr3_nt: TGTGCCAGCAGTCTCCTTGCCAAAAACATTCAGTACTTC
d_call: NA; j_call: TRBJ1-2; clone_size: NA; v_call: TRBV7-3; cdr3_aa: CASSLLPDRGDNYGYTF; cdr3_nt: TGTGCCAGCAGCCTACTACCTGACAGAGGAGACAACTATGGCTACACCTTC
d_call: TRBD2; j_call: TRBJ2-3; clone_size: NA; v_call: TRBV11-2; cdr3_aa: CASSIGGGAKDTQYF; cdr3_nt: TGTGCCAGCAGCATCGGCGGGGGGGCGAAAGATACGCAGTATTTT
d_call: NA; j_call: TRBJ2-2; clone_size: NA; v_call: TRBV29-1; cdr3_aa: CSVKSGVGTGELFF; cdr3_nt: TGCAGCGTTAAATCAGGGGTAGGAACCGGGGAGCTGTTTTTT
d_call: TRBD1; j_call: TRBJ1-5; clone_size: NA; v_call: TRBV27; cdr3_aa: CASSANTGVSQPQHF; cdr3_nt: TGTGCCAGCAGTGCGAACACAGGGGTCAGTCAGCCCCAGCATTTT
d_call: NA; j_call: TRBJ2-1; clone_size: once; v_call: TRBV30; cdr3_aa: CAWSVRGPLDEQFF; cdr3_nt: TGTGCCTGGAGTGTACGTGGGCCCCTTGATGAGCAGTTCTTC
d_call: NA; j_call: TRBJ2-5; clone_size: NA; v_call: TRBV6-2/TRBV6-3; cdr3_aa: CASSKTTSRQETQYF; cdr3_nt: TGTGCCAGCAGTAAGACGACTAGTCGACAAGAGACCCAGTACTTC
d_call: NA; j_call: TRBJ1-2; clone_size: NA; v_call: TRBV5-6; cdr3_aa: CASSLETDYGYTF; cdr3_nt: TGTGCCAGCAGCTTGGAGACAGACTATGGCTACACCTTC